This TCR beta chain was captured in a study of control samples from healthy donors and cancer patients. This CDR3 comprises 17 residues. V dropped 2 bases and J dropped 0 bases, with 16 bases sitting between them. Germline values: CDR1 SEHNR, CDR2 FQNEAQ (reference sequence). Sequencing used immunoSEQ multiplex PCR; TCRdb keeps in-frame clones, though not all of them. Here the sample spans around 100,000 clones, about 90% being singletons. The chain combines TRBV7-9 with TRBJ2-5, with TRBD1 as a possible D gene (6 bases). Material: blood. The TCR was taken from a woman in her 50s in good health. CDR3 amino acids: CASSLMKQKGDQETQYF. The CDR3 coding sequence is TGTGCCAGCAGCTTAATGAAACAGAAGGGGGACCAAGAGACCCAGTACTTC.